The rows below give T cell receptor beta chains drawn from one sample of a study of post-analysis software for immune sequencing data. TCRdb recomputed calls from the PCR reads with MiXCR, one row per CDR3 protein. The sample lists roughly 580,000 distinct CDR3 sequences; 44% were seen once. The sequenced sample was blood. The source is a girl under 18 with multiple sclerosis. Both conserved end residues are part of each CDR3. The D gene is left open where the match is weak. For some rows the clone size is stated as once, few or many, or as a class when expanded; others skip it.

d_call,j_call,clone_size,v_call,cdr3_aa,cdr3_nt
-,TRBJ2-7,-,TRBV5-1,CASSLATQLNYEQYF,TGCGCCAGCAGCTTGGCCACACAGCTGAACTACGAGCAGTACTTC
TRBD1,TRBJ2-3,-,TRBV12-3/TRBV12-4,CASTRTGGGTDTQYF,TGTGCCAGCACCAGAACAGGGGGCGGCACAGATACGCAGTATTTT
TRBD1,TRBJ1-2,few,TRBV6-5,CASRADRGGGYTF,TGTGCCAGCAGGGCCGACAGGGGCGGTGGCTACACCTTC
-,TRBJ2-7,-,TRBV7-9,CASSLGGVQPYEQYF,TGTGCCAGCAGCTTAGGAGGCGTACAGCCCTACGAGCAGTACTTC
-,TRBJ2-7,many,TRBV5-1,CASSLEGSYEQYF,TGTGCCAGCAGCTTAGAGGGTTCCTACGAGCAGTACTTC
-,TRBJ2-1,-,TRBV7-9,CASSWAGRNPQPEQFF,TGTGCCAGCAGCTGGGCCGGGCGGAATCCTCAACCAGAGCAGTTCTTC
-,TRBJ2-6,few,TRBV12-5,CASGLVLPLQGVTGANVLTF,TGTGCTAGTGGTTTGGTACTTCCCCTACAGGGAGTGACAGGGGCCAACGTCCTGACTTTC
TRBD1,TRBJ2-3,-,TRBV5-1,CASSRTGDRFTDTQYF,TGCGCCAGCAGCCGTACAGGGGACCGCTTCACAGATACGCAGTATTTT
-,TRBJ1-1,-,TRBV5-6,CASSLFNRPGDTEAFF,TGTGCCAGCAGCCTTTTCAATCGACCAGGGGACACTGAAGCTTTCTTT
TRBD1,TRBJ2-7,few,TRBV6-5,CASSSGTGVEQYF,TGTGCCAGCAGTTCCGGGACAGGGGTCGAGCAGTACTTC
-,TRBJ2-5,few,TRBV12-3/TRBV12-4,CASSLASGGGTQYF,TGTGCCAGCAGTTTAGCGTCAGGAGGGGGGACCCAGTACTTC
TRBD1,TRBJ2-7,-,TRBV25-1,CASGGTGSSEEQYF,TGTGCCAGCGGCGGGACAGGGTCATCGGAGGAGCAGTACTTC
TRBD2,TRBJ2-7,-,TRBV20-1,CSASGMERGESSYEQYF,TGCAGTGCTAGCGGAATGGAGCGGGGGGAAAGCTCCTACGAGCAGTACTTC
TRBD2,TRBJ2-5,few,TRBV11-2,CASSLALAGPQETQYF,TGTGCCAGCAGCTTAGCCCTAGCGGGCCCCCAAGAGACCCAGTACTTC
-,TRBJ1-1,-,TRBV27,CASAYGANTEAFF,TGTGCCAGCGCCTACGGGGCGAACACTGAAGCTTTCTTT
TRBD1,TRBJ2-6,-,TRBV5-4,CASSPGTGGRGANVLTF,TGTGCCAGCAGCCCCGGGACAGGGGGGAGAGGGGCCAACGTCCTGACTTTC
-,TRBJ2-7,once,TRBV5-1,CASSPKRATYEQYF,TGCGCCAGCAGCCCCAAGCGGGCAACCTACGAGCAGTACTTC
-,TRBJ1-2,few,TRBV10-3,CAISESARGGYTF,TGTGCCATCAGTGAGTCAGCGAGGGGCGGCTACACCTTC
TRBD2,TRBJ2-3,many,TRBV3-1,CASSRELAGSTDTQYF,TGTGCCAGCAGCCGCGAACTAGCGGGGAGCACAGATACGCAGTATTTT
TRBD2,TRBJ2-7,-,TRBV5-1,CASSWGGDSYEQYF,TGCGCCAGCAGCTGGGGGGGGGATTCCTACGAGCAGTACTTC
-,TRBJ2-3,-,TRBV2,CASSELGLTDTQYF,TGTGCCAGCAGTGAACTGGGTTTGACAGATACGCAGTATTTT
TRBD2,TRBJ2-7,few,TRBV28,CASRSGRALEQYF,TGTGCCAGCAGGAGCGGGAGAGCTCTCGAGCAGTACTTC
TRBD2,TRBJ2-7,-,TRBV7-2,CASSSKGTSGGAYEQYF,TGTGCCAGCAGCTCTAAAGGGACTAGCGGGGGGGCGTACGAGCAGTACTTC
-,TRBJ2-7,-,TRBV28,CAGSLLGMSAPDEQYF,TGTGCCGGCAGTTTACTTGGGATGTCAGCTCCTGACGAGCAGTACTTC
-,TRBJ2-1,-,TRBV5-1,CVSSYRLDYNEQFF,TGCGTCAGCAGCTACCGACTAGACTACAATGAGCAGTTCTTC
-,TRBJ1-5,-,TRBV5-5,CASSPSGGPYSNQPQHF,TGTGCCAGCAGCCCGTCGGGGGGGCCCTATAGCAATCAGCCCCAGCATTTT
TRBD2,TRBJ2-5,few,TRBV7-3,CASSLTSGKETQYF,TGTGCCAGCAGCTTAACTAGCGGGAAAGAGACCCAGTACTTC
TRBD2,TRBJ2-7,few,TRBV11-2,CASTSRTLAVLEQYF,TGTGCCAGCACCTCACGGACACTAGCGGTCCTCGAGCAGTACTTC
TRBD2,TRBJ2-1,once,TRBV29-1,CSVEDKRRTSGYNEQFF,TGCAGCGTTGAAGATAAGCGCAGGACTAGCGGTTACAATGAGCAGTTCTTC
TRBD2,TRBJ2-5,few,TRBV4-1,CASSQDRGGSETQYF,TGCGCCAGCAGCCAAGACCGGGGGGGGTCAGAGACCCAGTACTTC
-,TRBJ2-7,-,TRBV5-1,CASSLGPESPYEQYF,TGCGCCAGCAGCTTGGGCCCAGAATCCCCCTACGAGCAGTACTTC
TRBD2,TRBJ2-1,-,TRBV10-3,CAISEGSGSTNEQFF,TGTGCCATCAGTGAGGGTAGCGGGAGTACGAATGAGCAGTTCTTC
TRBD1,TRBJ2-2,-,TRBV5-1,CASSLEGTGTPGELFF,TGCGCCAGCAGCTTGGAAGGGACAGGGACGCCCGGGGAGCTGTTTTTT
-,TRBJ2-1,few,TRBV20-1,CSAREWATYNEQFF,TGCAGTGCTAGAGAGTGGGCCACCTACAATGAGCAGTTCTTC
TRBD1,TRBJ2-1,-,TRBV6-5,CASSYGTGARGWFF,TGTGCCAGCAGTTACGGGACAGGGGCCCGGGGGTGGTTCTTC
-,TRBJ2-7,many,TRBV7-6,CASSPDPGASYEQYF,TGTGCCAGCAGCCCGGACCCTGGGGCTTCCTACGAGCAGTACTTC
-,TRBJ2-7,few,TRBV5-6,CASSVGAHFYEQYF,TGTGCCAGCAGCGTCGGGGCCCACTTCTACGAGCAGTACTTC
TRBD2,TRBJ2-1,-,TRBV12-3/TRBV12-4,CASSLALAGANEQFF,TGTGCCAGCAGTTTGGCGCTAGCGGGAGCGAATGAGCAGTTCTTC
-,TRBJ1-2,few,TRBV6-1,CATLSYGYTF,TGTGCCACCTTGAGCTATGGCTACACCTTC
TRBD2,TRBJ2-7,-,TRBV6-5,CASSYARAGGSYEQYF,TGTGCCAGCAGTTACGCCAGGGCGGGGGGCTCCTACGAGCAGTACTTC
TRBD1,TRBJ2-5,-,TRBV3-1,CASSLSPTRDRETQYF,TGTGCCAGCAGCCTTTCGCCTACTCGGGACAGAGAGACCCAGTACTTC
-,TRBJ2-3,-,TRBV7-7,CASSPGQGGDTQYF,TGTGCTAGCAGCCCGGGACAAGGAGGAGATACGCAGTATTTT
-,TRBJ2-1,-,TRBV24-1,CATSDGLAHLTDNEQFF,TGTGCCACCAGTGATGGGCTAGCGCACCTCACGGACAATGAGCAGTTCTTC
-,TRBJ2-3,-,TRBV29-1,CSVMEPRGTDTQYF,TGCAGCGTTATGGAACCCCGGGGGACAGATACGCAGTATTTT
-,TRBJ1-1,-,TRBV29-1,CSVGKGVIGEAFF,TGCAGCGTTGGGAAGGGGGTGATTGGTGAAGCTTTCTTT